Sequencing of this TCR beta chain was carried out in a study of regulatory dendritic cells for organ transplantation. Findings of the study overall: Naive CD4+ and CD8+ repertoires were highly diverse; memory CD8+ was most oligoclonal.

Germline CDR1 KGHSH, CDR2 LQKENI. The CDR3 totals 13 residues. V was clipped by 4 bases and J by 8 bases, with 12 bases between them. Sorted subsets were CFSE-labeled and cultured roughly 5 days with allogeneic dendritic cells. Using immunoSEQ multiplex PCR, the repertoire was profiled, and TCRdb retains in-frame clones only, with some absent. The repertoire holds about 17,000 clones, with roughly 80% as singletons. As for this clone: Its antigen remains unidentified.

The TCR comes from a human donor in good health. This sequence joins TRBV18 and TRBJ1-5, with D possibly being TRBD1 (6 bases). Sequencing was carried out using memory CD4+ T cells from blood cultured with regulatory dendritic cells. The subset here: CD45RO+ memory T cells. The CDR3 spells CASSRSGAEPQHF. Written as DNA, the CDR3 is TGTGCCAGCTCACGGTCGGGGGCGGAGCCCCAGCATTTT.